This is a list of T cell receptor beta chains from one sample in a study of T-cell memory formation after mild COVID-19. TCRdb passed the 5' RACE reads through MiXCR, listing each CDR3 protein once. The table includes roughly 110,000 distinct CDR3 sequences, over 15% detected once. The sequencing sample was made of PBMCs or a T cell subset sorted from them (not recorded which). These receptors came from an adult woman who had mild COVID-19 (a few samples of this study predate the infection). Cell type and time point are not known. CDR3s include the opening cysteine and the closing phenylalanine or tryptophan. D genes are given only for firm matches. Clone size is stated in some rows and not others, as once, few, many or a class when expanded.

cdr3_aa cdr3_nt v_call d_call clone_size j_call
CASSQEAGAGANVLTF TGCGCCAGCAGCCAAGAGGCAGGGGCTGGGGCCAACGTCCTGACTTTC TRBV4-1 . . TRBJ2-6
CASSRPYRDSYNEQFF TGTGCCAGCAGCCGGCCCTACCGGGACAGTTACAATGAGCAGTTCTTC TRBV7-6 TRBD1 . TRBJ2-1
CASSLGTSWPANEQFF TGTGCCAGCAGCTTAGGGACTAGCTGGCCGGCAAATGAGCAGTTCTTC TRBV7-3 TRBD2 . TRBJ2-1
CASADRSSGNTIYF TGTGCCAGCGCCGACAGGAGCTCTGGAAACACCATATATTTT TRBV27 . few TRBJ1-3
CASSVSGTPHSGNTIYF TGTGCCAGCAGCGTATCCGGGACACCTCACTCTGGAAACACCATATATTTT TRBV9 . . TRBJ1-3
CASSLVGGSNTGELFF TGTGCCAGCAGCTTAGTCGGCGGCAGCAACACCGGGGAGCTGTTTTTT TRBV7-8 . . TRBJ2-2
CAVGENTEAFF TGTGCCGTGGGGGAAAACACTGAAGCTTTCTTT TRBV6-5 . few TRBJ1-1
CASSYSWENTEAFF TGTGCCAGCAGTTACTCGTGGGAAAACACTGAAGCTTTCTTT TRBV6-5 . few TRBJ1-1
CASTLSGTLPYEQYF TGCGCCAGCACCCTATCCGGGACGCTACCCTACGAGCAGTACTTC TRBV5-1 . . TRBJ2-7
CASSPGQLLNTEAFF TGCGCCAGCAGCCCGGGACAGCTATTGAACACTGAAGCTTTCTTT TRBV4-1 TRBD1 . TRBJ1-1
CASSVGTGGNYGYTF TGCGCCAGCAGCGTAGGCACAGGGGGCAACTATGGCTACACCTTC TRBV5-1 TRBD1 . TRBJ1-2
CASSQGEGHSPQHF TGTGCCAGCAGCCAAGGGGAGGGGCACTCGCCCCAGCATTTT TRBV9 . few TRBJ1-5
CASSLPSTHSTGATGELFF TGTGCCAGCAGCTTACCTTCTACCCACAGCACGGGGGCGACCGGGGAGCTGTTTTTT TRBV13 . few TRBJ2-2